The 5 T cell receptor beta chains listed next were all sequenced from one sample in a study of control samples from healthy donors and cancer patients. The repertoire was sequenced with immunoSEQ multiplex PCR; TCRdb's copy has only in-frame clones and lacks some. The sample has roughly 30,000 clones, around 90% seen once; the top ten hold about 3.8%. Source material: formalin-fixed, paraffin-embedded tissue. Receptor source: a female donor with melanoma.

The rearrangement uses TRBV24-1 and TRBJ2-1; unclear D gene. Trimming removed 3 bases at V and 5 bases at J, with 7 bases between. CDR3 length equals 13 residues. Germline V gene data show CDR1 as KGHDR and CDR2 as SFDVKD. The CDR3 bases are TGTGCCACCAGTGATCCCGGCGACAATGAGCAGTTCTTC. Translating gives CATSDPGDNEQFF.

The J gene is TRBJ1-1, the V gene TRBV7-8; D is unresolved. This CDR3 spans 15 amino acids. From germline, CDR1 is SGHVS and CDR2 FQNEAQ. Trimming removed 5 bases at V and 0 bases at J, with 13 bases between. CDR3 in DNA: TGTGCCAGCAGCCTCATGGCGGCTATGAACACTGAAGCTTTCTTT. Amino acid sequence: CASSLMAAMNTEAFF. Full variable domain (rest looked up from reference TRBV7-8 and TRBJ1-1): GAGVSQSPRYKVAKRGQDVALRCDPISGHVSLFWYQQALGQGPEFLTYFQNEAQLDKSGLPSDRFFAERPEGSVSTLKIQRTQQEDSAVYLCASSLMAAMNTEAFFGQGTRLTVV.

DNA of the CDR3: TGTGCCAGCAGCTTGGGACTAGCGGGAGGGCGGAATACGCAGTATTTT. It translates to CASSLGLAGGRNTQYF. This sequence joins TRBV7-2 and TRBJ2-3; 16 bases are a match to TRBD2. Looked up from germline, CDR1 is SGHTA and CDR2 is FQGNSA. This CDR3 has 16 amino acids. Trimming removed 3 bases from V and 7 bases from J; junction bases left unmatched: 4.

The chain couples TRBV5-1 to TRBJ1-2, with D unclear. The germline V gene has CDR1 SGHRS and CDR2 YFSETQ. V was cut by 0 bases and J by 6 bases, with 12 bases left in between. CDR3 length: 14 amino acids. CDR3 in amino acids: CASSLVRAADGYTF. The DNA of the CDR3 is TGCGCCAGCAGCTTGGTTAGGGCGGCGGATGGCTACACCTTC.

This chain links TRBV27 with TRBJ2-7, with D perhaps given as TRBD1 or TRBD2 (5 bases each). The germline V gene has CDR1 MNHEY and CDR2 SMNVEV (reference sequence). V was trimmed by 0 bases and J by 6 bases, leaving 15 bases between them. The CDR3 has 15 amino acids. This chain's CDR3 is CASSLSNLREREQYF. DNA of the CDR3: TGTGCCAGCAGTTTATCGAACCTCAGGGAGCGCGAGCAGTACTTC.